One sample yielded the 14 T cell receptor beta chains listed below, sequenced in a study of cytomegalovirus exposure and HLA in healthy donors. The PCR had 60 Vbeta and 13 Jbeta primers. The protocol was immunoSEQ multiplex PCR, while the TCRdb copy is restricted to in-frame clones and leaves out a portion. The repertoire shows under 200,000 clones; the top ten hold 2% to 2.5%. The sequencing sample was made of PBMCs. Every receptor here comes from a man aged 30 to 39 in good health and CMV-seronegative.

The chain joins TRBV19 to TRBJ2-5; possibly TRBD2 for D (6 bases). Trimming pared 0 bases from V and 5 bases from J, leaving 13 bases between. The CDR3 length is 15 residues. Germline values: CDR1 LNHDA, CDR2 SQIVND (reference sequence). CDR3 protein: CASSIEGARGETQYF. Here the CDR3 DNA reads TGTGCCAGTAGTATAGAGGGAGCACGGGGGGAGACCCAGTACTTC.

V usage is TRBV6-5 and J usage is TRBJ2-5; D may be TRBD1 (6 bases). This CDR3 comprises 16 residues. Trimming shortened V by 2 bases and J by 2 bases, and 15 bases separated the two germline ends. Germline-derived CDR1 and CDR2 are MNHEY and SVGAGI. The DNA of the CDR3 is TGTGCCAGCAGTTACGCTTATCGGACAGCTCAAGAGACCCAGTACTTC. Its protein product is CASSYAYRTAQETQYF.

The V gene is TRBV19, the J gene TRBJ1-2, with D possibly TRBD1 on 5 matching bases. The CDR3 runs to 16 residues. The germline CDR1 and CDR2 sequences are LNHDA and SQIVND (reference sequence). Between the trimmed V and J ends, which lost 8 bases and 0 bases, there was a span of 19 bases. The CDR3 region has the DNA TGTGCCAGTTCTAAAGGGGCTAAGCCCGCTAACTATGGCTACACCTTC. Translation gives CASSKGAKPANYGYTF. The full variable domain, in which reference TRBV19 and TRBJ1-2 provide the parts outside the CDR3, is DGGITQSPKYLFRKEGQNVTLSCEQNLNHDAMYWYRQDPGQGLRLIYYSQIVNDFQKGDIAEGYSVSREKKESFPLTVTSAQKNPTAFYLCASSKGAKPANYGYTFGSGTRLTVV.

This chain connects TRBV25-1 to TRBJ1-3; a possible D gene is TRBD1 (5 bases). V dropped 4 bases and J dropped 1 base, with 8 bases sitting between them. In germline, CDR1 is MGHDK, CDR2 SYGVNS. The CDR3 has 14 amino acids. The CDR3 DNA reads TGTGCCAGCAGTGTGCAGGGATCTGGAAACACCATATATTTT. Amino acids: CASSVQGSGNTIYF. Full variable domain (remainder filled in from reference TRBV25-1 and TRBJ1-3): EADIYQTPRYLVIGTGKKITLECSQTMGHDKMYWYQQDPGMELHLIHYSYGVNSTEKGDLSSESTVSRIRTEHFPLTLESARPSHTSQYLCASSVQGSGNTIYFGEGSWLTVV.

CDR3 DNA: TGTGCCAGCAGCCCAACGGGACAGGGAGTCGGAGATACGCAGTATTTT. This encodes CASSPTGQGVGDTQYF. The chain couples TRBV5-4 to TRBJ2-3, with TRBD1 identical over 9 bases. This CDR3 is 16 amino acids long. CDR1 is SGHNT, CDR2 YYREEE, per germline (reference sequence). The V segment lost 4 bases and the J segment 5 bases; nucleotides outside the gene matches: 11.

V usage is TRBV5-1 and J usage is TRBJ1-1, with TRBD1 identical over 7 bases. CDR1 and CDR2 from the germline V gene are SGHRS and YFSETQ. CDR3 length equals 14 residues. Trimming cost V 2 bases and J 1 base; bases outside gene matches: 2. The CDR3 nucleotides are TGCGCCAGCAGCTTTCAGGGGGAGAACACTGAAGCTTTCTTT. The encoded protein is CASSFQGENTEAFF.

This chain joins TRBV12-5 and TRBJ2-7, with a tentative D call TRBD2 (6 bases). The CDR3 runs to 13 residues. V lost 7 bases and J 5 bases, leaving 15 bases between the germline ends. CDR1 and CDR2 (germline): LGHNT, FRNRAP. For the CDR3, the DNA is TGTGCTAGTGTGGGGGGTTCGGGCCACGAGCAGTACTTC. As protein: CASVGGSGHEQYF.

DNA of the CDR3: TGTGCCAGCAGCTCCGGGGGGGGTCACAATCAGCCCCAGCATTTT. Translation gives CASSSGGGHNQPQHF. V and J are TRBV9 and TRBJ1-5; D might be TRBD1 (5 bases). CDR3 length: 15 amino acids. Germline CDR1 reads SGDLS; CDR2 reads YYNGEE. V lost 4 bases and J lost 3, with 14 bases in between.

This chain links TRBV6-5 with TRBJ2-3; 7 bases fit TRBD1. This CDR3 has 15 amino acids. Germline CDR1 MNHEY, CDR2 SVGAGI. V trimming: 2 bases; J trimming: 0 bases; junction bases outside the gene matches: 2. The CDR3 loop is CASSYQGDSTDTQYF. Written as DNA, the CDR3 is TGTGCCAGCAGTTACCAGGGGGATAGCACAGATACGCAGTATTTT.

The chain carries TRBV11-2 and TRBJ2-2; D unclear. The germline V and J ends were trimmed by 0 bases and 2 bases, with 7 bases remaining between them. Germline CDR1 SGHAT, CDR2 FQNNGV. The length of the CDR3 is 15 residues. In nucleotides, the CDR3 is TGTGCCAGCAGCTTAGATGGTAGAAACACCGGGGAGCTGTTTTTT. Protein sequence: CASSLDGRNTGELFF.

The CDR3: CASSLLGGSYNEQFF. For the CDR3, the DNA is TGTGCCAGCAGCTTATTAGGCGGGAGCTACAATGAGCAGTTCTTC. The chain uses TRBV7-2 and TRBJ2-1; 7 positions agree with TRBD2. Germline CDR1 reads SGHTA; CDR2 reads FQGNSA. Unmatched junction bases numbered 4, after V lost 2 bases and J lost 3 bases. The CDR3 consists of 15 residues.

This rearrangement joins TRBV5-4 to TRBJ1-1, with a possible D match to TRBD1 (5 bases). Germline CDR1 SGHNT, CDR2 YYREEE (reference sequence). This CDR3 is built from 16 residues. Trimming pared 1 base from V and 0 bases from J, leaving 13 bases between. The CDR3, as DNA: TGTGCCAGCAGCTTGTTACGGGGGTCCATGAACACTGAAGCTTTCTTT. Its translation is CASSLLRGSMNTEAFF.

The V call is TRBV6-4, the J call TRBJ2-1; the D gene is possibly TRBD2 (5 bases). This CDR3 region has 16 residues. Germline V gene lookup returns CDR1 MRHNA and CDR2 SNTAGT. Between the trimmed V and J ends, which lost 5 bases and 3 bases, there was a span of 17 bases. The CDR3 DNA reads TGTGCCAGCAGTCCCCTTGGGAGCGGAAGCTACAATGAGCAGTTCTTC. The encoded protein is CASSPLGSGSYNEQFF.

The CDR3 bases are TGCGCCAGCAGTGAGTCTCAAGGGAACGGGGACATTCAGTACTTC. Protein product: CASSESQGNGDIQYF. The gene calls are TRBV10-1 and TRBJ2-4; D may be TRBD2 (5 bases). CDR1 is WNHNN, CDR2 SYGVQD, per germline (reference sequence). V was clipped by 0 bases and J by 8 bases, with 14 bases between them. The CDR3 length is 15 residues.